A selection of T cell receptor beta chains follows, all from one sample in a study of regulatory T cells in long-lasting Graves disease. MiXCR, applied by TCRdb to the multiplex PCR reads, yields one record per CDR3 protein. The profile shows around 250,000 distinct CDR3 sequences, 15% to 20% of them singletons. This sample also belongs to another study, concerning T cells in Graves' hyperthyroidism and ophthalmopathy.

Sample: peripheral blood mononuclear cells (PBMCs), taken at new diagnosis, from a patient treated with antithyroid drugs. These receptors were obtained from a woman aged 25 to 39 with Graves disease. CDR3s include the opening cysteine and the closing phenylalanine or tryptophan. Each record gives: clone size, D gene, V gene, J gene, CDR3 protein, CDR3 DNA. A D gene is named only where the DNA matches it firmly. The size field is filled for only some rows; it gives once, few, many or a size class.

clone_size: many
d_call: .
v_call: TRBV18
j_call: TRBJ2-2
cdr3_aa: CASSPQGTTGELFF
cdr3_nt: TGTGCCAGCTCACCGCAGGGGACCACCGGGGAGCTGTTTTTT

clone_size: few
d_call: .
v_call: TRBV7-9
j_call: TRBJ2-1
cdr3_aa: CASSLQGYNEQFF
cdr3_nt: TGTGCCAGCAGCTTACAGGGGTACAATGAGCAGTTCTTC

clone_size: many
d_call: .
v_call: TRBV10-1
j_call: TRBJ1-1
cdr3_aa: CASKSDVRTGEAFF
cdr3_nt: TGCGCCAGCAAGTCGGACGTGCGAACGGGGGAAGCTTTCTTT

clone_size: .
d_call: .
v_call: TRBV6-5
j_call: TRBJ2-7
cdr3_aa: CASRYGASYEQYF
cdr3_nt: TGTGCCAGCAGGTACGGAGCCTCCTACGAGCAGTACTTC

clone_size: many
d_call: TRBD1
v_call: TRBV5-4
j_call: TRBJ2-7
cdr3_aa: CASSGGTGPPHEQYF
cdr3_nt: TGTGCCAGCAGCGGGGGGACAGGGCCGCCCCACGAGCAGTACTTC

clone_size: many
d_call: TRBD1
v_call: TRBV19
j_call: TRBJ1-3
cdr3_aa: CASSSTRDRRNTIYF
cdr3_nt: TGTGCCAGTAGTAGCACCCGGGACAGAAGAAACACCATATATTTT

clone_size: many
d_call: .
v_call: TRBV4-1
j_call: TRBJ2-7
cdr3_aa: CASSQGWNSAYEQYF
cdr3_nt: TGCGCCAGCAGCCAAGGTTGGAACAGCGCCTACGAGCAGTACTTC

clone_size: many
d_call: .
v_call: TRBV5-8
j_call: TRBJ1-2
cdr3_aa: CASSSSLMSGYTF
cdr3_nt: TGTGCCAGCAGCTCCTCACTCATGAGTGGCTACACCTTC

clone_size: many
d_call: TRBD1
v_call: TRBV3-1
j_call: TRBJ2-7
cdr3_aa: CASSEQGLGTYEQYF
cdr3_nt: TGTGCCAGCAGTGAACAGGGGCTAGGGACCTACGAGCAGTACTTC

clone_size: many
d_call: TRBD1
v_call: TRBV5-1
j_call: TRBJ2-1
cdr3_aa: CASSEEGQVSYNEQFF
cdr3_nt: TGCGCCAGCAGCGAAGAGGGACAGGTCTCCTACAATGAGCAGTTCTTC

clone_size: many
d_call: .
v_call: TRBV9
j_call: TRBJ2-2
cdr3_aa: CASSSGGANTGELFF
cdr3_nt: TGTGCCAGCAGCTCAGGAGGAGCGAACACCGGGGAGCTGTTTTTT

clone_size: many
d_call: TRBD1
v_call: TRBV6-1
j_call: TRBJ2-5
cdr3_aa: CATTPGQQSETQYF
cdr3_nt: TGTGCCACCACCCCGGGACAGCAATCAGAGACCCAGTACTTC

clone_size: many
d_call: .
v_call: TRBV19
j_call: TRBJ1-1
cdr3_aa: CASSMGTGAGLITEAFF
cdr3_nt: TGTGCCAGTAGTATGGGAACCGGGGCGGGCCTCATCACTGAAGCTTTCTTT

clone_size: many
d_call: TRBD2
v_call: TRBV14
j_call: TRBJ2-2
cdr3_aa: CASRQRGPNTGELFF
cdr3_nt: TGTGCCAGCCGCCAGCGGGGCCCAAACACCGGGGAGCTGTTTTTT

clone_size: many
d_call: TRBD1
v_call: TRBV27
j_call: TRBJ2-7
cdr3_aa: CASSLVGTGFSYEQYF
cdr3_nt: TGTGCCAGCAGTTTAGTTGGGACAGGGTTCTCCTACGAGCAGTACTTC

clone_size: many
d_call: .
v_call: TRBV18
j_call: TRBJ1-5
cdr3_aa: CASSPPNGGGQPQHF
cdr3_nt: TGTGCCAGCTCACCACCTAACGGGGGGGGACAGCCCCAGCATTTT

clone_size: few
d_call: TRBD1
v_call: TRBV27
j_call: TRBJ1-1
cdr3_aa: CASRFQGAGGNTEAFF
cdr3_nt: TGTGCCAGCAGGTTCCAGGGGGCGGGCGGGAACACTGAAGCTTTCTTT

clone_size: many
d_call: .
v_call: TRBV7-2
j_call: TRBJ2-6
cdr3_aa: CASSLKAQTSGANVLTF
cdr3_nt: TGTGCCAGCAGCTTAAAGGCCCAGACCTCTGGGGCCAACGTCCTGACTTTC

clone_size: many
d_call: .
v_call: TRBV18
j_call: TRBJ1-2
cdr3_aa: CASSPVRQNYEGYTF
cdr3_nt: TGTGCCAGCTCACCAGTTCGTCAGAACTATGAGGGCTACACCTTC

clone_size: many
d_call: .
v_call: TRBV12-3/TRBV12-4
j_call: TRBJ1-4
cdr3_aa: CASSFVPGEKLFF
cdr3_nt: TGTGCCAGCAGTTTCGTCCCAGGGGAAAAACTGTTTTTT